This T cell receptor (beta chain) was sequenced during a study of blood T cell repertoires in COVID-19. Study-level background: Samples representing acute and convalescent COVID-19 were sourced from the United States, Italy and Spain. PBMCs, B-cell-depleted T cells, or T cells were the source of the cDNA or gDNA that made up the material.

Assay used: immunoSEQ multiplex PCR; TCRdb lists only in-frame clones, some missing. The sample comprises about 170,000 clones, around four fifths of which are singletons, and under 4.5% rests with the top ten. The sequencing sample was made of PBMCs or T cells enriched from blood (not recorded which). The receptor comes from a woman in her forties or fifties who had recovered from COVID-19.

The CDR3 reads CARSGPGGVEGVIPGELFF. In DNA form, the CDR3 reads TGTGCCAGAAGCGGGCCGGGCGGGGTTGAGGGAGTCATTCCCGGGGAGCTGTTTTTT. The chain uses TRBV5-3 and TRBJ2-2; maybe TRBD2 (6 bases). TRBV5-3 is labeled an ORF, and its function is uncertain. The CDR3 is 19 amino acids. With 4 bases removed from V and 6 bases from J, the gap between germline ends came to 28 bases.